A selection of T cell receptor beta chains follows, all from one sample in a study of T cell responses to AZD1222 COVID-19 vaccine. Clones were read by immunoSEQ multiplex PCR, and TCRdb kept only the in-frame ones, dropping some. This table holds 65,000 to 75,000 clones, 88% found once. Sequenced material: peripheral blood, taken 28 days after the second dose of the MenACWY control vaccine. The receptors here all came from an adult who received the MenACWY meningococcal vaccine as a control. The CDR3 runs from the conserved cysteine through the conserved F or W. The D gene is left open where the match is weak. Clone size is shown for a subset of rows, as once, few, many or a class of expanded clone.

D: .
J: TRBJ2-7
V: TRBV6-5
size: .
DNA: TGTGCCAGCACCGGAGTCGACTTTCCCTACGAGCAGTACTTC
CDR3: CASTGVDFPYEQYF

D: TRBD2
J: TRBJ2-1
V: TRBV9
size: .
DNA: TGTGCCAGCAGCGCTAGCGGGAGAAGGAATGAGCAGTTCTTC
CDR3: CASSASGRRNEQFF

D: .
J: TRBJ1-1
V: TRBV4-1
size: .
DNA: TGCGCCAGCAGCCAGACCGGGACAAGGAACACTGAAGCTTTCTTT
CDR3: CASSQTGTRNTEAFF

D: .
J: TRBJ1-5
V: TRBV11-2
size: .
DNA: TGTGCCAGCAGCTTAGAACAGGGACAGCCCCAGCATTTT
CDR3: CASSLEQGQPQHF

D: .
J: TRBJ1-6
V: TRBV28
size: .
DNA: TGTGCCAGCAGTGTTCCAGGGCCAACTAATTCACCCCTCCACTTT
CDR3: CASSVPGPTNSPLHF

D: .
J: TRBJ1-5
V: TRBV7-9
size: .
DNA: TGTGCCAGCAGCTCCCGAAATCAGCCCCAGCATTTT
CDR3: CASSSRNQPQHF

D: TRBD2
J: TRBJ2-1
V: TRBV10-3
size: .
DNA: TGTGCCATCAGTGCCTTCCTAGCGGGATCTGTCAATGAGCAGTTCTTC
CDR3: CAISAFLAGSVNEQFF

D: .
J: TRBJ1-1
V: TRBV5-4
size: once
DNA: TGTGCCAGCAGCTCTGCAGGGCTTTCTGAAGCTTTCTTT
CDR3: CASSSAGLSEAFF

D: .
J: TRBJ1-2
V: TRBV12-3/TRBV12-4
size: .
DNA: TGTGCCAGCAGTTTAGCGGAAGGGGGCTACACCTTC
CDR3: CASSLAEGGYTF

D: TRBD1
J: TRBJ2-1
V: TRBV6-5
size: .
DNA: TGTGCCAGCAGAAGAGAGGGGGCGAATGAGCAGTTCTTC
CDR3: CASRREGANEQFF

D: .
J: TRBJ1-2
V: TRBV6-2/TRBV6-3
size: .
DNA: TGTGCCAGCAGTTACTCGAGCACTGACTCCTTCTATGGCTACACCTTC
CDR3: CASSYSSTDSFYGYTF

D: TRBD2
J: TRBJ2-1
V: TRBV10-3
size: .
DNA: TGTGCCATCAGGGGTAGTGGGAGGGCCTACAATGAGCAGTTCTTC
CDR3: CAIRGSGRAYNEQFF

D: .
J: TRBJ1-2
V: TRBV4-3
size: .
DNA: TGCGCCAGCAGCCAAGAGATCGCGGACGCCCACTATGGCTACACCTTC
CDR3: CASSQEIADAHYGYTF

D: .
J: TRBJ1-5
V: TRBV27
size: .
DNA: TGTGCCAGCAGTTTATCGGCCCCTATGAAGATTAGCAATCAGCCCCAGCATTTT
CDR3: CASSLSAPMKISNQPQHF

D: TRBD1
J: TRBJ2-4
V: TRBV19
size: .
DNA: TGTGCCAGTAGTACTCGGACAGGGGCTCAAAACATTCAGTACTTC
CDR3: CASSTRTGAQNIQYF

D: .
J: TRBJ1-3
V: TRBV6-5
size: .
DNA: TGTGCCAGCAGTTACGGGACACCGAACTCTGGAAACACCATATATTTT
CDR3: CASSYGTPNSGNTIYF

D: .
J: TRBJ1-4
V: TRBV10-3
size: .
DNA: TGTGCCATCAGTGAGTGGGCAGGGAGGGTGGCTAATGAAAAACTGTTTTTT
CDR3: CAISEWAGRVANEKLFF

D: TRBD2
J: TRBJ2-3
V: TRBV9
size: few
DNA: TGTGCCAGCAGCACTGGGACTAGCGGGGCCACAGATACGCAGTATTTT
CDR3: CASSTGTSGATDTQYF

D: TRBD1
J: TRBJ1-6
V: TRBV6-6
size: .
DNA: TGTGCCAGCAGTAGGGACAGGGTGGGGAACCCCCTCCACTTT
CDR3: CASSRDRVGNPLHF

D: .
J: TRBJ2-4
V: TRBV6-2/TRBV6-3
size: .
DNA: TGTGCCAGCAGTCCCCGACTGCTACTAGCCAAAAACATTCAGTACTTC
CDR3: CASSPRLLLAKNIQYF

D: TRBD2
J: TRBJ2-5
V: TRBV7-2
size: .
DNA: TGTGCCAGCAGCGCGGGACTAGCGGGGGGGCTCGTTAAGACCCAGTACTTC
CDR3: CASSAGLAGGLVKTQYF

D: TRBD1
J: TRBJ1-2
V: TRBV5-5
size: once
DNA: TGTGCCAGCAGCTCAAAGGGCCAGGGGGCGCGAGGCTACACCTTC
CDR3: CASSSKGQGARGYTF

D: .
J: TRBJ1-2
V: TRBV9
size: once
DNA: TGTGCCAGCAGCGTAGGGCTGGACAGTTCTTTCGGTGGCTACACCTTC
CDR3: CASSVGLDSSFGGYTF

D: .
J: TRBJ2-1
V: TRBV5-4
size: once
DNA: TGTGCCAGCAGTAAGGCGGGGACAATTCTACTCGGGAATGAGCAGTTCTTC
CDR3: CASSKAGTILLGNEQFF

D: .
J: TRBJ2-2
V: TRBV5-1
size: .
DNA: TGCGCCAGCAGCTTTGGGATGTACACCGGGGAGCTGTTTTTT
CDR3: CASSFGMYTGELFF

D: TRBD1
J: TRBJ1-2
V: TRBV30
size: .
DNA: TGTGCCTGGAGTGTTCTAGACAGGGCCTATGGCTACACCTTC
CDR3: CAWSVLDRAYGYTF

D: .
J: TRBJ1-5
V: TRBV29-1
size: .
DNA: TGCAGCGTCGGCACGACGGGGGAGCGGGGGCCCCAGCATTTT
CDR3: CSVGTTGERGPQHF

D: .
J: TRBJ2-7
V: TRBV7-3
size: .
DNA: TGTGCCAGCAGCTTCCGGGACACCACCTACGAGCAGTACTTC
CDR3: CASSFRDTTYEQYF

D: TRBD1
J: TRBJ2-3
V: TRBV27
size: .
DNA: TGTGCCAGCAGTCTTAAGAAGACAGGGGCACGGGATACGCAGTATTTT
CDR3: CASSLKKTGARDTQYF

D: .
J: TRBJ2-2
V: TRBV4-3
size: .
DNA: TGCGCCAGCAGCCAAGATCCGATTGGGACACTGAACACCGGGGAGCTGTTTTTT
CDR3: CASSQDPIGTLNTGELFF

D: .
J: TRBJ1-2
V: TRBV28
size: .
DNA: TGTGCCAGCAGTTTATCCCTCTATGGCTACACCTTC
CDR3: CASSLSLYGYTF

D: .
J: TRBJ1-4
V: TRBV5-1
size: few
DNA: TGCGCCAGCAGCTTGGAGGGGCGCGGTGAAAAACTGTTTTTT
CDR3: CASSLEGRGEKLFF

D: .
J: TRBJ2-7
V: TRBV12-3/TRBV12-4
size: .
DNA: TGTGCCAGCAGCCAAGGGGTCGTGTGGGAGCAGTACTTC
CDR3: CASSQGVVWEQYF

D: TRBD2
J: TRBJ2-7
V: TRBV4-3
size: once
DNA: TGCGCCAGCAGTAATCTAGCGGGAGACTACGAGCAGTACTTC
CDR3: CASSNLAGDYEQYF

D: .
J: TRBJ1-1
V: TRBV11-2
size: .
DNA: TGTGCCAGCTCAACAGGGCCAGGTGTTACTGAAGCTTTCTTT
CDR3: CASSTGPGVTEAFF

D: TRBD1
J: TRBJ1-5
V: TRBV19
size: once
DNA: TGTGCCAGTAGTCTCCCGGGGCAGGGGGCTCAGCCCCAGCATTTT
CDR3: CASSLPGQGAQPQHF

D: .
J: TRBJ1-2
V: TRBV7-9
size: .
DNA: TGTGCCAGCAGATCGGGCCTGACTAGGACTAACTATGGCTACACCTTC
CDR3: CASRSGLTRTNYGYTF

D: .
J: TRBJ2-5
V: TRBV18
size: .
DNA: TGTGCCAGCTCGGGTGGAGAGACCCAGTACTTC
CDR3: CASSGGETQYF

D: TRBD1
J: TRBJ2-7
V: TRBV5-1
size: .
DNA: TGCGCCAGCAGCTGGGGTCCGGGACAGGGCTACGAGCAGTACTTC
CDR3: CASSWGPGQGYEQYF

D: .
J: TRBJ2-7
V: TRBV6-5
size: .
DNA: TGTGCCAGCAGTTACCGTAACGGGAACTACGAGCAGTACTTC
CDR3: CASSYRNGNYEQYF

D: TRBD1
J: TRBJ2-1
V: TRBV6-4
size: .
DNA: TGTGCCAGCAGTGTTCTTGACAGGGCCTCCTACAATGAGCAGTTCTTC
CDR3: CASSVLDRASYNEQFF

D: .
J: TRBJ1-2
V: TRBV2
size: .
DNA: TGTGCCAGCAGTTCACAGGGAGGAGAATATGGCTACACCTTC
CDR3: CASSSQGGEYGYTF

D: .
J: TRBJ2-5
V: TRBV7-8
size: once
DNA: TGTGCCAGCAGCTTAGCAGGACAGCAAGAGACCCAGTACTTC
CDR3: CASSLAGQQETQYF

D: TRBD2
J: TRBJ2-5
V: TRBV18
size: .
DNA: TGTGCCAGCTCACGGGGACTAGGGGAAGAGACCCAGTACTTC
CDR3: CASSRGLGEETQYF

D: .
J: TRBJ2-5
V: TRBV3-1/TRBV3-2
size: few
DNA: TGTGCCAGCAGCCAAGATCCCCCCCCCGGGACCCAGTACTTC
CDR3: CASSQDPPPGTQYF

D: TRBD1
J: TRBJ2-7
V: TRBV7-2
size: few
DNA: TGTGCCAGCAGCTTGGCCGGCACAGGGGTCTACGAGCAGTACTTC
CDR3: CASSLAGTGVYEQYF

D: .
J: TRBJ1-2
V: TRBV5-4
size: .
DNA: TGTGCCAGCAGCTTGGGGATCTCAACTAACTATGGCTACACCTTC
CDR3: CASSLGISTNYGYTF

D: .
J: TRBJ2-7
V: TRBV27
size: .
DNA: TGTGCCAGCAGCCCCGCCGGGACACCTTACCACGAGCAGTACTTC
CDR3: CASSPAGTPYHEQYF

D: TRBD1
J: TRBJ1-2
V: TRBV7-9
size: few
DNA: TGTGCCAGCAGCCCCCGACAGGGTGCGTCAGTTGACGGCTACACCTTC
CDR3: CASSPRQGASVDGYTF

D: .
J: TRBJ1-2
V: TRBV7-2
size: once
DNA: TGTGCCAGCAGCTTACCACAGAACTATGGCTACACCTTC
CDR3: CASSLPQNYGYTF

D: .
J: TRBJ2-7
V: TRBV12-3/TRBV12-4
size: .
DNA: TGTGCCAGCAGTCATCAGAGGTACTACGAGCAGTACTTC
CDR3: CASSHQRYYEQYF

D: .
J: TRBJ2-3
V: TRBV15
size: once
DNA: TGTGCCACCAGCAGAGACCCGGACACAGATACGCAGTATTTT
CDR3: CATSRDPDTDTQYF

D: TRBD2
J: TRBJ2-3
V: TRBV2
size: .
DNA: TGTGCCAACGGAGCGGGAGTGGCAGATACGCAGTATTTT
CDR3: CANGAGVADTQYF

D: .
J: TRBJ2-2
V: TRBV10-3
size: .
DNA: TGTGCCATCAGTACAGGACAGACCGGGGAGCTGTTTTTT
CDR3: CAISTGQTGELFF

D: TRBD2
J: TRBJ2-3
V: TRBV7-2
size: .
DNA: TGTGCCAGCAGCTCCGGGGGGGGACGAGATACGCAGTATTTT
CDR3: CASSSGGGRDTQYF

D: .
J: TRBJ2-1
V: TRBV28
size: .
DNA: TGTGCCAGCAGGGAGAGGGATGAGCAGTTCTTC
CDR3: CASRERDEQFF

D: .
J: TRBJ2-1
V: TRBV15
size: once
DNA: TGTGCCACCAGGCGCGGGACCCCCAGCTCCTACAATGAGCAGTTCTTC
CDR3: CATRRGTPSSYNEQFF